Below, 27 T cell receptor beta chains from the same sample are listed, as sequenced in a study of blood T cells in healthy people across ages. Primers used in a second PCR of roughly 6 to 11 cycles were a sample-barcoded 5' primer and a J-beta primer mix. TCRdb re-derived calls from the 5' RACE reads in MiXCR, one entry per CDR3 protein. The data contain around 780,000 distinct CDR3 sequences, roughly three fifths of them singletons. Sequencing was carried out using blood. The receptor source for this set is a man aged 40-50 years in good health.

In its sample, this clonotype was seen many times. V gene TRBV6-6 combines with J gene TRBJ2-1; D not certain. The better agreement between TRBJ2-7 and the DNA end casts doubt on the J call. CDR3 size: 17 residues. Germline loops: CDR1 MNHNY, CDR2 SVGAGI (reference sequence). The CDR3 DNA is TGTGCCAGCAGTTACTCGTCGGGTAATGGGATCTACAATGAGCAGTACTTC. This sequence encodes CASSYSSGNGIYNEQYF.

This clonotype was picked up one time. The genes are TRBV20-1 and TRBJ2-5, with 9 positions matching TRBD1. V gave up 3 bases and J gave up 5 bases; unmatched junction bases: 13. Germline-derived CDR1 and CDR2 are DFQATT and SNEGSKA (reference sequence). The CDR3 consists of 16 residues. The CDR3 sequence: CSASPTGGATYETQYF. In nucleotides, the CDR3 is TGCAGTGCTAGCCCCACAGGGGGCGCGACTTACGAGACCCAGTACTTC.

The chain recombines TRBV11-2 with TRBJ2-7, with D unclear. The CDR3 length is 15 residues. Germline lookup yields CDR1 SGHAT and CDR2 FQNNGV. Deletions cut 0 bases from V and 5 bases from J, with 14 bases between. The chain's CDR3 is CASSLEALPYDEQYF. The CDR3 nucleotides read TGTGCCAGCAGCTTAGAGGCCCTTCCCTACGACGAGCAGTACTTC.

For this clonotype: The junction does not match germline at one end; this may be a read error. The chain carries TRBV5-1 and TRBJ2-7; 8 bases are shared with TRBD2. Germline lookup yields CDR1 SGHRS and CDR2 YFSETQ. The CDR3 covers 15 residues. This CDR3 is CVSSRSGKRSYEQYF. The CDR3 nucleotides read TGCGTCAGCAGCCGTAGCGGGAAACGTTCCTACGAGCAGTACTTC.

The chain joins TRBV10-3 to TRBJ2-3; TRBD1 is a possible D gene (5 bases). Germline CDR1 is ENHRY and CDR2 is SYGVKD. Trimming took 0 bases from V and 2 from J, leaving 12 bases between them. The CDR3 is 16 amino acids. The CDR3 sequence: CAISESSNRITDTQYF. The CDR3 DNA sequence: TGTGCCATCAGTGAGTCGAGCAACAGGATCACAGATACGCAGTATTTT.

This clonotype was observed a few times. CDR3 coding DNA: TGTGCCAGCAGCCTCGGACTAGCGGGAGCGAGCACAGATACGCAGTATTTT. It translates to CASSLGLAGASTDTQYF. The chain recombines TRBV28 with TRBJ2-3, with 13 bases that match TRBD2. With V trimmed by 6 bases and J by 0 bases, 6 bases remained unmatched. CDR1 is MDHEN, CDR2 SYDVKM, per germline. This CDR3 has 17 amino acids.

This rearrangement joins TRBV27 to TRBJ2-3; possibly TRBD2 for D (6 bases). The germline V gene encodes CDR1 MNHEY and CDR2 SMNVEV (reference sequence). Trimming took 3 bases from V and 5 from J, leaving 18 bases between them. The CDR3 has 16 residues. This CDR3 is CASSFVGGPTGDTQYF. CDR3 in DNA: TGTGCCAGCAGTTTCGTGGGAGGCCCCACCGGAGATACGCAGTATTTT.

V and J are TRBV12-3 or TRBV12-4 and TRBJ1-2; weak D call: TRBD1 (5 bases). The CDR3 consists of 13 residues. V was trimmed by 7 bases and J by 7 bases, leaving 16 bases between them. The CDR3 here is CASIPRFGGGYTF. The DNA for the CDR3 is TGTGCCAGCATTCCAAGATTTGGGGGTGGCTACACCTTC.

This clonotype was counted only a few times. The genes are TRBV3-1 and TRBJ2-5; 9 bases agree with TRBD2. The length of the CDR3 is 16 residues. The germline gives CDR1 LGHDT, CDR2 YNNKEL (reference sequence). Losses at the gene ends were 1 base for V and 4 bases for J; bases not matched to a gene: 7. The CDR3 sequence is CASSQGPAGGRETQYF. CDR3 DNA sequence: TGTGCCAGCAGCCAAGGTCCAGCGGGGGGCAGAGAGACCCAGTACTTC.

This chain links TRBV27 with TRBJ2-5; the match to TRBD2 covers 13 bases. V shed 1 base, J shed 11 bases, and the junction held 10 bases outside the gene matches. The CDR3 runs to 16 residues. Germline V gives CDR1 MNHEY, CDR2 SMNVEV (reference sequence). This chain's CDR3 is CASSLWTSGSRNEQYF. The CDR3 coding sequence is TGTGCCAGCAGTTTATGGACTAGCGGGAGCCGTAATGAGCAGTACTTC.

V is TRBV6-5 and J is TRBJ2-7, with a weak D call TRBD1 (6 bases). CDR3 length: 14 amino acids. The germline V and J ends were trimmed by 6 bases and 3 bases, with 15 bases remaining between them. CDR1 MNHEY and CDR2 SVGAGI come from the germline V gene. The DNA of the CDR3 is TGTGCCAGCAGCCCCCGGACAGACTTCTACGAGCAGTACTTC. This encodes CASSPRTDFYEQYF.

This clonotype was picked up one time. V gene TRBV30 combines with J gene TRBJ2-1; TRBD2 is a possible D gene (6 bases). Trimming cost V 0 bases and J 3 bases, with 15 bases left between them. The CDR3 runs to 16 residues. Germline CDR1 reads GTSNPN; CDR2 reads SVGIG (reference sequence). The CDR3 reads CAWSVPAGNGYNEQFF. In nucleotides, the CDR3 is TGTGCCTGGAGTGTACCCGCGGGGAACGGCTACAATGAGCAGTTCTTC.

This clonotype was found a few times. The rearrangement uses TRBV29-1 and TRBJ2-1, with unresolved D. V lost 3 bases and J 7 bases, leaving 13 bases between the germline ends. The CDR3 loop spans 13 amino acids. Germline CDR1 reads SQVTM; CDR2 reads ANQGSEA. The CDR3 DNA reads TGCAGCGTTGATAGGTGGCAGTCAAATGAGCAGTTCTTC. Translation gives CSVDRWQSNEQFF.

The V call is TRBV6-1, the J call TRBJ1-2; 9 nucleotides agree with TRBD1. The CDR3 runs 15 residues. Unmatched junction bases numbered 3, after V lost 2 bases and J lost 2 bases. Looked up from germline, CDR1 is MNHNS and CDR2 is SASEGT. CDR3 protein: CASSERGTGNYGYTF. CDR3 sequence (DNA): TGTGCCAGCAGTGAAAGGGGGACAGGGAACTATGGCTACACCTTC.

This clonotype was observed a single time. The chain combines TRBV4-3 with TRBJ2-2; the D gene could be TRBD1 or TRBD2 (5 bases each). Germline V gene data show CDR1 as LGHNA and CDR2 as YSLEER. V was trimmed by 2 bases and J by 7 bases, leaving 8 bases between them. The CDR3 runs 13 residues. For the CDR3, the DNA is TGCGCCAGCAGCCAAAATGGGGGCGGGGAGCTGTTTTTT. Translating it yields CASSQNGGGELFF.

V and J are TRBV15 and TRBJ2-7; D is undetermined. The last part of the DNA fits TRBJ2-5 better; the J call may be wrong. Per germline, CDR1 LNHNV and CDR2 YYDKDF (reference sequence). CDR3 size: 12 residues. In nucleotides, the CDR3 is TGTGCCACCAGCAGAGAGAAGAAGACCCAGTACTTC. Amino acids: CATSREKKTQYF.

The rearrangement joins TRBV28 to TRBJ2-4; possible D gene TRBD1, 8 bases. Germline V gene data show CDR1 as MDHEN and CDR2 as SYDVKM. V was cut by 6 bases and J by 13 bases, with 22 bases left in between. The CDR3 runs 14 residues. The CDR3 bases are TGTGCCAGCAGGCACAGGGGGGGCTTTCGAGAGCAGTACTTC. Its protein is CASRHRGGFREQYF.

The V call is TRBV4-3, the J call TRBJ2-1; 9 bases fit TRBD2. With V trimmed by 2 bases and J by 9 bases, 5 bases remained unmatched. CDR3 length equals 14 residues. Per the germline V gene, CDR1 is LGHNA and CDR2 is YSLEER. The chain's CDR3 is CASSQSLAGAEQFF. CDR3 sequence (DNA): TGCGCCAGCAGCCAATCGTTAGCGGGAGCTGAGCAGTTCTTC.

CDR3 protein: CASSAGTSYYNEQFF. The DNA of the CDR3 is TGTGCCAGCAGCGCCGGGACTAGTTACTACAATGAGCAGTTCTTC. V and J are TRBV9 and TRBJ2-1, with 8 bases identical to TRBD2. Germline trimming cut 3 bases from V and 3 bases from J; bases unmatched to any gene: 5. Germline V CDR1 and CDR2: SGDLS, YYNGEE. This CDR3 has 15 amino acids.

V and J are TRBV29-1 and TRBJ1-2, with D unclear. This CDR3 is 13 amino acids long. V shed 3 bases and J shed 0 bases, with 8 bases lying between them. Germline CDR1 and CDR2: SQVTM and ANQGSEA. The DNA for the CDR3 is TGCAGCGTTGACGGCGGTACTAACTATGGCTACACCTTC. It is translated as CSVDGGTNYGYTF.

The chain has TRBV4-1 and TRBJ1-6; D not resolved. The ends were cut back, 0 bases at V and 4 bases at J, with 10 bases in the middle. The CDR3 totals 16 residues. CDR1 and CDR2 from the germline V gene are MGHRA and YSYEKL. CDR3 in amino acids: CASSQEDTIYNSPLHF. The CDR3, as DNA: TGCGCCAGCAGCCAAGAAGACACAATATATAATTCACCCCTCCACTTT.

This clonotype turned up a few times. This chain connects TRBV12-3 or TRBV12-4 to TRBJ1-2, with D hard to call. The CDR3 has 16 residues. Trimming took 2 bases from V and 4 from J, leaving 17 bases between them. The CDR3 loop is CASSLFPGLTFYGYTF. As DNA, the CDR3 is TGTGCCAGCAGTTTATTCCCCGGGTTAACCTTCTATGGCTACACCTTC.

This clonotype was recorded once. This rearrangement joins TRBV10-3 to TRBJ2-2; D perhaps matches TRBD2 (6 bases). The CDR3 runs to 14 residues. The V gene's germline CDR1 is ENHRY and CDR2 SYGVKD. V lost 4 bases to trimming and J lost 7 bases, with 13 bases between them. The CDR3 is CAISGQGLDGELFF. The CDR3 DNA is TGTGCCATCAGTGGGCAGGGACTTGACGGGGAGCTGTTTTTT.

The J gene is TRBJ2-5, the V gene TRBV5-1; D unresolved. V was shortened by 1 base and J by 3 bases, with 10 bases between the two germline ends. The V gene's germline CDR1 is SGHRS and CDR2 YFSETQ. The CDR3 is 14 amino acids. CDR3 amino acids: CASSLLVAEETQYF. The DNA for the CDR3 is TGCGCCAGCAGCTTGTTGGTTGCAGAAGAGACCCAGTACTTC.

The chain carries TRBV20-1 and TRBJ1-2, with TRBD1 matching 7 bases. Trimming at V came to 5 bases and at J to 0 bases, leaving 12 bases not matched to a gene. This CDR3 is 16 amino acids long. Germline CDR1 is DFQATT and CDR2 is SNEGSKA (reference sequence). The CDR3 nucleotides read TGCAGTGCTCCCCTCAGTGACAGGGCTCCTAACTATGGCTACACCTTC. Translating gives CSAPLSDRAPNYGYTF.

The genes are TRBV10-3 and TRBJ1-4; D remains ambiguous. The CDR3 sequence is 13 residues long. V was pared by 4 bases and J by 0 bases, with 3 bases between. Per the germline V gene, CDR1 is ENHRY and CDR2 is SYGVKD. The CDR3 bases are TGTGCCATCAGTGCTGCAACTAATGAAAAACTGTTTTTT. It translates to CAISAATNEKLFF.

The rearrangement links TRBV2 to TRBJ2-2; D uncertain. V lost 10 bases and J lost 6, with 9 bases in between. This CDR3 region has 11 residues. The germline gives CDR1 SNHLY, CDR2 FYNNEI. DNA for the CDR3: TGTGCCATATTCAGCGCCGGGGAGCTGTTTTTT. Protein: CAIFSAGELFF. The entire variable domain, with the rest obtained from reference TRBV2 and TRBJ2-2, is as follows: EPEVTQTPSHQVTQMGQEVILRCVPISNHLYFYWYRQILGQKVEFLVSFYNNEISEKSEIFDDQFSVERPDGSNFTLKIRSTKLEDSAMYFCAIFSAGELFFGEGSRLTVL.